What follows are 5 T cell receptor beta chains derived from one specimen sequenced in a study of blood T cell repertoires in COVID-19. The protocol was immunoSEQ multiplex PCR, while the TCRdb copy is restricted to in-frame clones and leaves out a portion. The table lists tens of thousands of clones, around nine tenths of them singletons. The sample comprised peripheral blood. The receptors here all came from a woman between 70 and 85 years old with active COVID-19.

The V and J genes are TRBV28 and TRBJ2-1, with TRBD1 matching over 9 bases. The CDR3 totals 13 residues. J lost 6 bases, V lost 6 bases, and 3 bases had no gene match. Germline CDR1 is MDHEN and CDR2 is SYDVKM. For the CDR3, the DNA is TGTGCCAGCAGCGGACAGGGGTCCAATGAGCAGTTCTTC. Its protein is CASSGQGSNEQFF.

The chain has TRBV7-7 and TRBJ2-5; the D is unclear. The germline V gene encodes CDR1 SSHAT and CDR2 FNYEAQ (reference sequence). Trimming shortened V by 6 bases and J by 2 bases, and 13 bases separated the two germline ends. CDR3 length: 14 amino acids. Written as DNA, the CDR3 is TGTGCCAGCAGTCCCCTCGGTAGACAAGAGACCCAGTACTTC. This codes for CASSPLGRQETQYF.

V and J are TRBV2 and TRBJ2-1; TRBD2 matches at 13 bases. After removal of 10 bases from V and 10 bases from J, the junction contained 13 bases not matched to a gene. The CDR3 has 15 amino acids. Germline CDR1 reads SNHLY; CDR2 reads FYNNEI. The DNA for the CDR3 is TGTGCCATGGGGGTTGGACTAGCGGGGGCCAGCGAGCAGTTCTTC. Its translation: CAMGVGLAGASEQFF.

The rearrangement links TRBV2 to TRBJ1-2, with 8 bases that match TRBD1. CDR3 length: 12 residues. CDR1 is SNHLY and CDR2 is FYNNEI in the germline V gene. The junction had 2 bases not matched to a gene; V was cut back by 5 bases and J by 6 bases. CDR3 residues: CASSMTGDGYTF. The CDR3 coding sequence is TGTGCCAGCAGTATGACAGGGGATGGCTACACCTTC.

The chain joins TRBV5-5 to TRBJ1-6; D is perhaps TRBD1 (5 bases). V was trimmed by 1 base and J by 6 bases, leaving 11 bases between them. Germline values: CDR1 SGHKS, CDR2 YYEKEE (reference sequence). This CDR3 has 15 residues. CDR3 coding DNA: TGTGCCAGCAGCTTGTTGCCAGGGCCTAATTCACCCCTCCACTTT. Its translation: CASSLLPGPNSPLHF.